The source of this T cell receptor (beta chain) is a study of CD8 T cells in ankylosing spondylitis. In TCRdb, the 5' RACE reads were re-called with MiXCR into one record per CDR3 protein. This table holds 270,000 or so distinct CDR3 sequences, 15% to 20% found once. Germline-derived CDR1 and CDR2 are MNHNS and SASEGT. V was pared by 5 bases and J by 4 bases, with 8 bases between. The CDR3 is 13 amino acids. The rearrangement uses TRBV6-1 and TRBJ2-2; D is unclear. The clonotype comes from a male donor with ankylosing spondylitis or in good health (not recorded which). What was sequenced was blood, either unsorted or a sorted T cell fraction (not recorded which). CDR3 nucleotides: TGTGCCAGCAGTCCATTAACCACCGGGGAGCTGTTTTTT. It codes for CASSPLTTGELFF.